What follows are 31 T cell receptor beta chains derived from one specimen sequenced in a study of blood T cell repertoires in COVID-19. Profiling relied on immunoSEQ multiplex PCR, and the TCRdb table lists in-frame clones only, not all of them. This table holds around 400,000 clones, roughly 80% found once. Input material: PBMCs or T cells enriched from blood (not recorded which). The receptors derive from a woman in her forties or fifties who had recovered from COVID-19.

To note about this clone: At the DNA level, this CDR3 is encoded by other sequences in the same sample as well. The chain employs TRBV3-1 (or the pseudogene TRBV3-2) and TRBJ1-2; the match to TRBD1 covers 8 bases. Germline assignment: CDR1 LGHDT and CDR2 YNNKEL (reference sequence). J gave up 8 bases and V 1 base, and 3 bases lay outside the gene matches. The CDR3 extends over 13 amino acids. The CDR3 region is CASSQGQGAGYTF. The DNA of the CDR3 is TGTGCCAGCAGCCAAGGGCAGGGGGCCGGCTACACCTTC.

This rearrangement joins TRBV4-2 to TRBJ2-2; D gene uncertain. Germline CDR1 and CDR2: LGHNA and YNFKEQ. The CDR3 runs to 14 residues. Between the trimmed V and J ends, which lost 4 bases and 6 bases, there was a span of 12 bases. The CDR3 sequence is CASSLEHTSGELFF. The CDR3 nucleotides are TGTGCCAGCAGCCTCGAACATACCTCCGGGGAGCTGTTTTTT.

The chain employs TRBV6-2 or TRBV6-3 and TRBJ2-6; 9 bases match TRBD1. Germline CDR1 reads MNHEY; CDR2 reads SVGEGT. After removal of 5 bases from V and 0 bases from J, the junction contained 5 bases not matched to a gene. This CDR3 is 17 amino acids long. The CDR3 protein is CASSRGQGFSGANVLTF. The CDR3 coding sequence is TGTGCCAGCAGTCGGGGACAGGGATTCTCTGGGGCCAACGTCCTGACTTTC.

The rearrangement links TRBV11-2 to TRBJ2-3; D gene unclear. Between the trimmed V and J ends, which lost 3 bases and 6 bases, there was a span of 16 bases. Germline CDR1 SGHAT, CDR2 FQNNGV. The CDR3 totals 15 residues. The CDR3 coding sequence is TGTGCCAGCAGCTTGTCTCTGGGCCCCCCGGATACGCAGTATTTT. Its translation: CASSLSLGPPDTQYF.

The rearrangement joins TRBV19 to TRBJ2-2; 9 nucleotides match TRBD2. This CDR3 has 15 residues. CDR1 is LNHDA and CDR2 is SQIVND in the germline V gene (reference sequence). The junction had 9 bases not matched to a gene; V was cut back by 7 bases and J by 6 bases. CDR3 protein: CASTVAGVRAGELFF. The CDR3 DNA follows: TGTGCCAGTACTGTAGCGGGAGTCCGTGCCGGGGAGCTGTTTTTT.

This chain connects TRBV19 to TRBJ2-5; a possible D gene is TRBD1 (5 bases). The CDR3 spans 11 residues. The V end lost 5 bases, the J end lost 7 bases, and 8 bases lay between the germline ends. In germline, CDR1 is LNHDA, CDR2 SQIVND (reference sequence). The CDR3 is CASSWGRTQYF. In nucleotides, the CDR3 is TGTGCCAGTAGTTGGGGCAGGACCCAGTACTTC.

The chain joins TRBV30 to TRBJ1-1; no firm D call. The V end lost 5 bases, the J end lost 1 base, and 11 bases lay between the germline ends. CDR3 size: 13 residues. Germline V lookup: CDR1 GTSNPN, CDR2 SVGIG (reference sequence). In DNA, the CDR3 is TGTGCCTGGGACTTCGAGGGGAACACTGAAGCTTTCTTT. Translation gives CAWDFEGNTEAFF. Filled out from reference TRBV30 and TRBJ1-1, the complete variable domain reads SQTIHQWPATLVQPVGSPLSLECTVEGTSNPNLYWYRQAAGRGLQLLFYSVGIGQISSEVPQNLSASRPQDRQFILSSKKLLLSDSGFYLCAWDFEGNTEAFFGQGTRLTVV.

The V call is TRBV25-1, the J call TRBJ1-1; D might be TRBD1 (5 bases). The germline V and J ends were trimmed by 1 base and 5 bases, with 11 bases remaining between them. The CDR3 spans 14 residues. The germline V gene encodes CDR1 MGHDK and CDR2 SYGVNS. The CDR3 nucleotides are TGTGCCAGCAGTGAATCAGGGAGGGGAACTGAAGCTTTCTTT. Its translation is CASSESGRGTEAFF.

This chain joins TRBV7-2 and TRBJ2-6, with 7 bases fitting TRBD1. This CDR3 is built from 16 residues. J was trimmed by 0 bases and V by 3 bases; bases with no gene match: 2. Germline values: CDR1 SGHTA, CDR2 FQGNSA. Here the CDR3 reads CASSLDRSSGANVLTF. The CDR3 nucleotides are TGTGCCAGCAGCTTGGACAGGAGCTCTGGGGCCAACGTCCTGACTTTC.

Here the CDR3 DNA reads TGTGCCAGCTCACCCCCGGGACAGCTTTATAGCTACACCTTC. Protein sequence: CASSPPGQLYSYTF. The chain is built from TRBV18 and TRBJ1-2; 7 nucleotides match TRBD1. This CDR3 comprises 14 residues. The germline V gene has CDR1 KGHSH and CDR2 LQKENI. V trimming: 3 bases; J trimming: 9 bases; junction bases outside the gene matches: 10.

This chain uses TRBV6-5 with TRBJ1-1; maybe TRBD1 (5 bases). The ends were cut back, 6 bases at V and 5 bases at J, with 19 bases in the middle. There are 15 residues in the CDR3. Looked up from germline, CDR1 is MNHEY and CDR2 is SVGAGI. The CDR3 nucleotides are TGTGCCAGCAGCCCCCCCGGGCGCGGGGGGACTGAAGCTTTCTTT. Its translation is CASSPPGRGGTEAFF.

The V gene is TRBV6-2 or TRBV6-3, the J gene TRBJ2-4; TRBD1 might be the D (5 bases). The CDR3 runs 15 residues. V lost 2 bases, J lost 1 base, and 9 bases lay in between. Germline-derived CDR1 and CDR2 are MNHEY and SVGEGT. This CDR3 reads CASSYPRVAKNIQYF. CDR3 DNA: TGTGCCAGCAGTTACCCCAGGGTCGCCAAAAACATTCAGTACTTC.

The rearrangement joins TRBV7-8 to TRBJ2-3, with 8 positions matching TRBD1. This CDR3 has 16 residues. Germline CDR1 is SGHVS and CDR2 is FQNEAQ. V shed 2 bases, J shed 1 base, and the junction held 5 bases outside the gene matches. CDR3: CASSLFRRGRTDTQYF. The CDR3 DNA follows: TGTGCCAGCAGCTTATTTCGCAGGGGGCGCACAGATACGCAGTATTTT.

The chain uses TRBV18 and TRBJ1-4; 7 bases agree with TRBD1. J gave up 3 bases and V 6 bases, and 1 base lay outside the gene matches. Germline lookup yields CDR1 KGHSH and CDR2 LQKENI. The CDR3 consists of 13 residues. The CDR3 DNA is TGTGCCAGCTCCGGGACAGCTAATGAAAAACTGTTTTTT. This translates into CASSGTANEKLFF.

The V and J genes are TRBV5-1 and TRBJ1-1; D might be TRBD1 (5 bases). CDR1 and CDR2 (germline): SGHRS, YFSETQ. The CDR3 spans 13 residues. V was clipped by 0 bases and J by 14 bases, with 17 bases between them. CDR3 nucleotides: TGCGCCAGCAGCTTGGGCGGCGGTCGGGGGGGATTCTTT. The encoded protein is CASSLGGGRGGFF.

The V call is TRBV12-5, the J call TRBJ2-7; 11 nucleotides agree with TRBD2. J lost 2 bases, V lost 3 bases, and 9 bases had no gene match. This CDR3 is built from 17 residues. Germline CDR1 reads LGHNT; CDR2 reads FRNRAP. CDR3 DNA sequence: TGTGCTAGTGGTTTTGAACTAGCGGGGGCAAAACCCTACGAGCAGTACTTC. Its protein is CASGFELAGAKPYEQYF.

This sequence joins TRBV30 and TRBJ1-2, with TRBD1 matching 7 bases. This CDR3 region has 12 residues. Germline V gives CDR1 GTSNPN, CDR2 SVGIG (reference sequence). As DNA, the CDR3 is TGTGCTACTACAGGGGCGGCGAGAGGCTACACCTTC. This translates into CATTGAARGYTF.

The CDR3 loop is CASSSRQDRDANYGYTF. For the CDR3, the DNA is TGTGCCAGCAGCTCACGACAGGACAGGGACGCTAACTATGGCTACACCTTC. The rearrangement uses TRBV7-9 and TRBJ1-2, with 8 positions matching TRBD1. The V segment lost 4 bases and the J segment 0 bases; nucleotides outside the gene matches: 10. The CDR3 totals 17 residues. CDR1 is SEHNR, CDR2 FQNEAQ, per germline (reference sequence).

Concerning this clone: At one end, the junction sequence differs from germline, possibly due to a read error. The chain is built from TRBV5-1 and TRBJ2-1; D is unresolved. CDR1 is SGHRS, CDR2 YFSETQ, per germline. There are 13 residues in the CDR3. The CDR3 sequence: CASSNPVYDEQFF. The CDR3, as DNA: TGCGCCAGCAGTAACCCTGTCTACGATGAGCAGTTCTTC.

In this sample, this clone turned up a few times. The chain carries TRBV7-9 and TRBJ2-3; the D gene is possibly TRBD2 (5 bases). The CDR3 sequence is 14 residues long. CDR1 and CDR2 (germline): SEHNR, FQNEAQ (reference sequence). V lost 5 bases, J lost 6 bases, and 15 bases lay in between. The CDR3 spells CASSARDPMDTQYF. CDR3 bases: TGTGCCAGCAGCGCTCGGGATCCGATGGATACGCAGTATTTT.

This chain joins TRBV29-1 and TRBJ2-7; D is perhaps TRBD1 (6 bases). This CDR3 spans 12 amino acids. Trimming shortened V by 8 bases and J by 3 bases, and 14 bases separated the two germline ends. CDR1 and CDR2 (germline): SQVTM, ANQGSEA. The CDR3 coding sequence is TGCAGCTTTGGACAGAATGACTACGAGCAGTACTTC. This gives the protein CSFGQNDYEQYF.

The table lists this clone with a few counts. CDR3 coding DNA: TGCGCCAGCAGCTTGGAGGGACTAGCGGGAGGACAGGGTGAGCAGTTCTTC. It codes for CASSLEGLAGGQGEQFF. The chain employs TRBV5-1 and TRBJ2-1, with TRBD2 matching over 15 bases. V trimming: 0 bases; J trimming: 9 bases; junction bases outside the gene matches: 7. The CDR3 runs 17 residues. Germline CDR1 reads SGHRS; CDR2 reads YFSETQ.

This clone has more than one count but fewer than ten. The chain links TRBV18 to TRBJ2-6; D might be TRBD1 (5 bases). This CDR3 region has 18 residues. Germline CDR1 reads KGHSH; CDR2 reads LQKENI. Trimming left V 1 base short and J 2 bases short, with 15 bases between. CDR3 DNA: TGTGCCAGCTCACCACGGCCAGGGCTGTTGGCTGGGGCCAACGTCCTGACTTTC. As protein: CASSPRPGLLAGANVLTF.

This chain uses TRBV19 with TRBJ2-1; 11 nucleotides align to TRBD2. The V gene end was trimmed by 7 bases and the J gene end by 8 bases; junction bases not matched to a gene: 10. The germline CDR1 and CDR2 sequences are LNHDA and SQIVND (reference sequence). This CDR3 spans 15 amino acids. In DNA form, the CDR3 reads TGTGCCAGTACTGAACTAGCGGGGGACACGGATGAGCAGTTCTTC. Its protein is CASTELAGDTDEQFF.

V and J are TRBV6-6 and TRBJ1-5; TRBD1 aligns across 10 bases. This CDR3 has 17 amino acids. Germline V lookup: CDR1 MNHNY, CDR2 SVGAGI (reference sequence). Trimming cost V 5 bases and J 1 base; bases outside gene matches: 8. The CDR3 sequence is CASSPPPGQGSNQPQHF. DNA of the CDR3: TGTGCCAGCAGTCCCCCTCCGGGACAGGGGAGCAATCAGCCCCAGCATTTT.

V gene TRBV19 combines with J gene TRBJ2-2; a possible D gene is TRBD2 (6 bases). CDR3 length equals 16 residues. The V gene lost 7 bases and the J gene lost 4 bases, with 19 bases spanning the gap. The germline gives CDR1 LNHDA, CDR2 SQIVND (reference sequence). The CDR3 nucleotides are TGTGCCAGTACCCCCACTGGGGGGTTAAGCACCGGGGAGCTGTTTTTT. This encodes CASTPTGGLSTGELFF.

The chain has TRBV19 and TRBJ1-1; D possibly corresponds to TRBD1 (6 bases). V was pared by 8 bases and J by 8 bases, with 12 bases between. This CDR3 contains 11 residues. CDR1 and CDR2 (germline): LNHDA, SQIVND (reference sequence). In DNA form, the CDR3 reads TGTGCCAGTGGGCTAGACAGGGAAGCTTTCTTT. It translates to CASGLDREAFF.

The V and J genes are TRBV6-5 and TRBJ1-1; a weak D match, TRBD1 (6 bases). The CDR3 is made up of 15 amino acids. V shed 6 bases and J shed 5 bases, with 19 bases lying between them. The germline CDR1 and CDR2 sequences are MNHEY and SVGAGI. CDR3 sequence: CASSGRLGAGTEAFF. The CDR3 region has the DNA TGTGCCAGCAGCGGAAGATTGGGGGCAGGGACTGAAGCTTTCTTT.

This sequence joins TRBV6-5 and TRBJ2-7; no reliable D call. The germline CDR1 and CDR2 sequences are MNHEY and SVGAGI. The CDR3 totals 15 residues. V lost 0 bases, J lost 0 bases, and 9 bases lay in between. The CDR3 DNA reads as TGTGCCAGCAGTTACTCGGGTGACAACTCCTACGAGCAGTACTTC. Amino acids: CASSYSGDNSYEQYF.

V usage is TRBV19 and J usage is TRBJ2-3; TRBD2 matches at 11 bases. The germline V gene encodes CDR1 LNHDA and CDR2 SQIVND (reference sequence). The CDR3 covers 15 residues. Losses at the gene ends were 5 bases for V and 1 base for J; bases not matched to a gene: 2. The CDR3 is CASSRTSGRTDTQYF. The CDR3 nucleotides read TGTGCCAGTAGTCGGACTAGCGGGCGCACAGATACGCAGTATTTT.

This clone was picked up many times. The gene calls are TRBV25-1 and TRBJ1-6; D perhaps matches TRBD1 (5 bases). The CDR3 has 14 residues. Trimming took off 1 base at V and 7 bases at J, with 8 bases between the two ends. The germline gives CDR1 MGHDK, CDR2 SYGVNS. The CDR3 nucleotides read TGTGCCAGCAGTGAATGGGGCCCGAATTCACCCCTCCACTTT. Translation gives CASSEWGPNSPLHF. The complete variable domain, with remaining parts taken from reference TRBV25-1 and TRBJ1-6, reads EADIYQTPRYLVIGTGKKITLECSQTMGHDKMYWYQQDPGMELHLIHYSYGVNSTEKGDLSSESTVSRIRTEHFPLTLESARPSHTSQYLCASSEWGPNSPLHFGNGTRLTVT.